This passage covers 27 T cell receptor beta chains from one sample sequenced in a study of T cell responses to AZD1222 COVID-19 vaccine. The data were produced by immunoSEQ multiplex PCR, yet TCRdb's version contains in-frame clones alone and is incomplete. The sample records roughly 150,000 clones, almost 90% being singletons. The sample in question was peripheral blood, obtained 28 days after the second AZD1222 dose. The receptors shown here come from an adult who received the AZD1222 COVID-19 vaccine.

The chain has TRBV7-6 and TRBJ2-2, with a possible D match to TRBD2 (7 bases). The CDR3 has 14 residues. V dropped 6 bases and J dropped 6 bases, with 14 bases sitting between them. The germline V gene encodes CDR1 SGHVS and CDR2 FNYEAQ. The DNA of the CDR3 is TGTGCCAGCAGGCCAAGGGGGGGTGCCGGGGAGCTGTTTTTT. This translates into CASRPRGGAGELFF.

V is TRBV27 and J is TRBJ1-1; no firm D call. This CDR3 contains 13 residues. Trimming removed 1 base from V and 1 base from J, with 4 bases in between. The germline V gene has CDR1 MNHEY and CDR2 SMNVEV (reference sequence). The CDR3: CASSLYRNTEAFF. For the CDR3, the DNA is TGTGCCAGCAGTTTATACCGGAACACTGAAGCTTTCTTT.

J is TRBJ1-2 and V is TRBV19, with 7 nucleotides matching TRBD1. From germline, CDR1 is LNHDA and CDR2 SQIVND (reference sequence). J gave up 8 bases and V 3 bases, and 9 bases lay outside the gene matches. The CDR3 extends over 14 amino acids. CDR3 amino acids: CASSIGGGTAGYTF. The CDR3 DNA follows: TGTGCCAGTAGTATCGGAGGGGGGACAGCAGGCTACACCTTC.

This chain joins TRBV19 and TRBJ1-1; D remains unclear. This CDR3 comprises 12 residues. Germline CDR1 reads LNHDA; CDR2 reads SQIVND (reference sequence). V lost 4 bases and J 0 bases, leaving 3 bases between the germline ends. CDR3 sequence (DNA): TGTGCCAGTAGTAGCATGAACACTGAAGCTTTCTTT. Its translation: CASSSMNTEAFF.

This chain connects TRBV4-1 to TRBJ1-5, with D perhaps TRBD1 (5 bases). The germline V and J ends were trimmed by 4 bases and 3 bases, with 10 bases remaining between them. This CDR3 spans 14 amino acids. The germline V gene has CDR1 MGHRA and CDR2 YSYEKL. For the CDR3, the DNA is TGCGCCAGCAGCCCCGGGGCTTACAATCAGCCCCAGCATTTT. Translated, it gives CASSPGAYNQPQHF.

This clone has just one count. The chain is built from TRBV5-1 and TRBJ1-6; D is unclear. The V gene's germline CDR1 is SGHRS and CDR2 YFSETQ. Trimming removed 2 bases at V and 2 bases at J, with 8 bases between. This CDR3 is 15 amino acids long. Written as DNA, the CDR3 is TGCGCCAGCAGCTTCGGAGGGACCTATAATTCACCCCTCCACTTT. As protein: CASSFGGTYNSPLHF.

The chain links TRBV6-5 to TRBJ1-4; possible D gene TRBD1, 5 bases. Germline CDR1 and CDR2: MNHEY and SVGAGI. The CDR3 is made up of 14 amino acids. V lost 6 bases, J lost 3 bases, and 11 bases lay in between. In nucleotides, the CDR3 is TGTGCCAGCAGGCGGGACCCAGCTAATGAAAAACTGTTTTTT. Encoded protein: CASRRDPANEKLFF.

This chain connects TRBV7-8 to TRBJ2-5; D is unresolved. The germline V gene encodes CDR1 SGHVS and CDR2 FQNEAQ. The CDR3 is 12 amino acids. V gave up 1 base and J gave up 5 bases, with 5 bases separating them. The CDR3 is CASSLGSETQYF. Here the CDR3 DNA reads TGTGCCAGCAGCTTAGGTTCCGAGACCCAGTACTTC.

This clone was recorded once. The chain joins TRBV5-8 to TRBJ2-2, with 8 nucleotides matching TRBD1. Germline lookup yields CDR1 SGHTS and CDR2 YDEGEE. This CDR3 has 16 residues. Losses at the gene ends were 4 bases for V and 1 base for J; bases not matched to a gene: 6. The chain's CDR3 is CASSQFRGQNTGELFF. Written as DNA, the CDR3 is TGTGCCAGCAGCCAATTCAGGGGGCAGAACACCGGGGAGCTGTTTTTT.

The chain carries TRBV30 and TRBJ2-7, with TRBD2 identical over 11 bases. The CDR3 runs 14 residues. With V trimmed by 1 base and J by 6 bases, 5 bases remained unmatched. Germline CDR1 GTSNPN, CDR2 SVGIG (reference sequence). The CDR3 reads CAWSALAGVGEQYF. The CDR3 DNA follows: TGTGCCTGGAGTGCACTAGCGGGAGTGGGCGAGCAGTACTTC.

This clone was counted only a few times. V usage is TRBV24-1 and J usage is TRBJ2-3; D assignment may be TRBD1 or TRBD2 (6 bases each). This CDR3 has 16 amino acids. The ends were cut back, 3 bases at V and 5 bases at J, with 17 bases in the middle. Looked up from germline, CDR1 is KGHDR and CDR2 is SFDVKD. This chain's CDR3 is CATSDPQGRWRDTQYF. The CDR3 DNA sequence: TGTGCCACCAGTGATCCGCAGGGGAGGTGGAGAGATACGCAGTATTTT.

This clone showed up just once. J is TRBJ2-1 and V is TRBV25-1; D not certain. Germline assignment: CDR1 MGHDK and CDR2 SYGVNS. The length of the CDR3 is 13 residues. V gave up 4 bases and J gave up 1 base, with 5 bases separating them. The CDR3 here is CASSGQSYNEQFF. The CDR3 nucleotides are TGTGCCAGCAGTGGACAATCCTACAATGAGCAGTTCTTC.

The V and J genes are TRBV12-3 or TRBV12-4 and TRBJ1-4; D not certain. V gave up 3 bases and J gave up 8 bases, with 10 bases separating them. The CDR3 has 13 amino acids. The CDR3 region is CASSLTAGEKLFF. The DNA of the CDR3 is TGTGCCAGCAGTTTGACGGCTGGAGAAAAACTGTTTTTT.

This chain connects TRBV10-1 to TRBJ2-2; 9 bases fit TRBD2. Trimming removed 3 bases from V and 4 bases from J; junction bases left unmatched: 0. CDR1 and CDR2 (germline): WNHNN, SYGVQD (reference sequence). CDR3 length: 14 amino acids. Written as DNA, the CDR3 is TGCGCCAGCAGTGATAGCGGGGGCACCGGGGAGCTGTTTTTT. This encodes CASSDSGGTGELFF.

The V gene is TRBV18, the J gene TRBJ1-5; TRBD1 agrees at 11 bases. The trim removed 6 bases at V and 6 bases at J, leaving 7 bases unmatched. The CDR3 runs 15 residues. Germline-derived CDR1 and CDR2 are KGHSH and LQKENI. DNA of the CDR3: TGTGCCAGCTCTCCCGGACAGGGGGCTCTTCAGCCCCAGCATTTT. Protein sequence: CASSPGQGALQPQHF.

Only one count was recorded for this clone. The chain couples TRBV10-3 to TRBJ2-5; 10 bases agree with TRBD1. The V gene's germline CDR1 is ENHRY and CDR2 SYGVKD. After removal of 3 bases from V and 5 bases from J, the junction contained 9 bases not matched to a gene. This CDR3 is 16 amino acids long. The CDR3 sequence is CAISESGTGDKETQYF. The CDR3 nucleotides read TGTGCCATCAGTGAATCAGGGACAGGGGATAAGGAGACCCAGTACTTC.

The J gene is TRBJ2-5, the V gene TRBV5-5, with no clear D. This CDR3 spans 11 amino acids. The V end was cut by 2 bases, the J end by 5 bases, with 4 bases between. Germline CDR1 is SGHKS and CDR2 is YYEKEE (reference sequence). CDR3 nucleotide sequence: TGTGCCAGCAGCTTCGGTGAGACCCAGTACTTC. Protein product: CASSFGETQYF.

The V and J genes are TRBV28 and TRBJ2-1, with D maybe TRBD2 (5 bases). The CDR3 extends over 13 amino acids. The ends were cut back, 2 bases at V and 9 bases at J, with 11 bases in the middle. CDR1 and CDR2 from the germline V gene are MDHEN and SYDVKM. CDR3 nucleotide sequence: TGTGCCAGCAGTTTAAGAGGGTATACTGAGCAGTTCTTC. It encodes CASSLRGYTEQFF.

The gene calls are TRBV14 and TRBJ2-1; TRBD1 aligns across 8 bases. Germline-derived CDR1 and CDR2 are SGHDN and FVKESK. The CDR3 runs 13 residues. With 2 bases clipped from V and 9 bases from J, the junction kept 3 bases outside the gene matches. CDR3 DNA sequence: TGTGCCAGCAGCCAACAGGGGGCGGGTGAGCAGTTCTTC. This translates into CASSQQGAGEQFF.

The rearrangement links TRBV27 to TRBJ1-5, with 12 bases fitting TRBD1. CDR3 length equals 15 residues. The trim removed 6 bases at V and 6 bases at J, leaving 6 bases unmatched. Germline CDR1 and CDR2: MNHEY and SMNVEV (reference sequence). CDR3: CASRMGQGAIQPQHF. The DNA for the CDR3 is TGTGCCAGCAGAATGGGACAGGGGGCGATTCAGCCCCAGCATTTT.

The V call is TRBV19, the J call TRBJ1-6, with 10 bases lining up with TRBD1. The CDR3 spans 15 residues. Trimming at V came to 5 bases and at J to 7 bases, leaving 5 bases not matched to a gene. Germline V lookup: CDR1 LNHDA, CDR2 SQIVND (reference sequence). CDR3 amino acids: CASSSGQGGNSPLHF. In DNA form, the CDR3 reads TGTGCCAGTAGTTCAGGACAGGGGGGAAATTCACCCCTCCACTTT.

This clone was counted a single time. This rearrangement joins TRBV29-1 to TRBJ2-7, with TRBD2 identical over 15 bases. The CDR3 covers 15 residues. Per germline, CDR1 SQVTM and CDR2 ANQGSEA. J lost 5 bases, V lost 4 bases, and 6 bases had no gene match. Here the CDR3 reads CSVGGTSGRLHEQYF. For the CDR3, the DNA is TGCAGCGTTGGTGGGACTAGCGGGAGGCTGCACGAGCAGTACTTC.

The sample holds one count of this clone. The chain employs TRBV9 and TRBJ2-2; 8 bases agree with TRBD1. The CDR3 is 18 residues long. Unmatched junction bases numbered 15, after V lost 4 bases and J lost 4 bases. Germline CDR1 SGDLS, CDR2 YYNGEE. DNA for the CDR3: TGTGCCAGCAGCTCACCGAAAAGGGGGACAGGAATCACCGGGGAGCTGTTTTTT. Translated: CASSSPKRGTGITGELFF.

The chain recombines TRBV5-1 with TRBJ1-1, with 10 bases fitting TRBD1. V lost 1 base and J lost 1; bases outside the gene matches: 7. Per the germline V gene, CDR1 is SGHRS and CDR2 is YFSETQ. The CDR3 has 17 amino acids. The CDR3 nucleotides are TGCGCCAGCAGCTTGAGGGGACAGGGGTGGTGGAACACTGAAGCTTTCTTT. Protein sequence: CASSLRGQGWWNTEAFF.

The CDR3 DNA reads as TGTGCCAGCAGTGACTCTAGCACCGGGGAGCTGTTTTTT. This codes for CASSDSSTGELFF. The chain employs TRBV6-4 and TRBJ2-2; D not resolved. This CDR3 is 13 amino acids long. Trimming pared 0 bases from V and 4 bases from J, leaving 3 bases between. The germline gives CDR1 MRHNA, CDR2 SNTAGT.

This clone has just a few counts. In the same sample, other DNA sequences code for this CDR3. This chain uses TRBV27 with TRBJ1-2, with D possibly being TRBD1 (5 bases). The CDR3 loop spans 12 amino acids. The V end was cut by 2 bases, the J end by 8 bases, with 9 bases between. Germline assignment: CDR1 MNHEY and CDR2 SMNVEV (reference sequence). The CDR3 sequence is CASSLTGEGYTF. The CDR3 DNA follows: TGTGCCAGCAGTTTAACGGGGGAGGGCTACACCTTC.

The genes are TRBV11-3 and TRBJ2-3; D may be TRBD1 or TRBD2 (5 bases each). This CDR3 is 14 amino acids long. From germline, CDR1 is SGHNT and CDR2 YENEEA. V lost 1 base and J lost 4, with 9 bases in between. This chain's CDR3 is CASSLGGVADTQYF. The CDR3 DNA sequence: TGTGCCAGCAGCTTAGGAGGGGTTGCAGATACGCAGTATTTT.